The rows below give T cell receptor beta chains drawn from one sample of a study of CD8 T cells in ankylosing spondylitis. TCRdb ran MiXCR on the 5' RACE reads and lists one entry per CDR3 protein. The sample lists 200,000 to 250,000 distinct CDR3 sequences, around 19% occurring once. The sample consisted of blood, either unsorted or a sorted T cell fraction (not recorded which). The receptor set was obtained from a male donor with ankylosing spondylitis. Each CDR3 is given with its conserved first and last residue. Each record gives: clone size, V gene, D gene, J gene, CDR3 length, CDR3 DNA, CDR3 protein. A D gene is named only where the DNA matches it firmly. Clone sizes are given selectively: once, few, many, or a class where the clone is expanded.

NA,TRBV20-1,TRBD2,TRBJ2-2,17,TGCAGTGCTAGAGACCCACTAGCGGGGGGTCTCACCGGGGAGCTGTTTTTT,CSARDPLAGGLTGELFF
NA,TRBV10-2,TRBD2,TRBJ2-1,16,TGCGCCAGCAGTGAGTTTGGCGGGGGCTCCTACAATGAGCAGTTCTTC,CASSEFGGGSYNEQFF
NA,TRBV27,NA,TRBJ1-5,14,TGTGCCAGCAGGCCATCGGGGGCGGGTCAGCCCCAGCATTTT,CASRPSGAGQPQHF
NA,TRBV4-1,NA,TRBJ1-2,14,TGCGCCAGCAGCGAAGCCGGGACGGACTATGGCTACACCTTC,CASSEAGTDYGYTF
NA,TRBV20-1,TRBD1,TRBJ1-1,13,TGCAGTAGAATGGACAGGGCGAGGTTTGAAGCTTTCTTT,CSRMDRARFEAFF
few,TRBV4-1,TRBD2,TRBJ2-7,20,TGCGCCAGCAGCCAAGGGCCAGAGGTGGGGCTAGCGGGGGGCACTTACGAGCAGTACTTC,CASSQGPEVGLAGGTYEQYF
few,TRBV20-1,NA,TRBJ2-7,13,TGCAGTGCCCAGCCTTGGAACACCTACGAGCAGTACTTC,CSAQPWNTYEQYF
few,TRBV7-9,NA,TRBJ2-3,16,TGTGCCAGCAGCTTACAGCACCCCGGCCGTCCAGATACGCAGTATTTT,CASSLQHPGRPDTQYF
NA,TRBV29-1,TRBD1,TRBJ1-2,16,TGCAGCGTAGAGCCGTGGGACAGGGAATACAACTATGGCTACACCTTC,CSVEPWDREYNYGYTF
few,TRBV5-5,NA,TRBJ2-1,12,TGTGCCAGCTCCGTTCGGAGTGGTGAGCAGTTCTTC,CASSVRSGEQFF
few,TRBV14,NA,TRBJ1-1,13,TGTGCCAGCAGCCCCACACAGGGTTCTGAAGCTTTCTTT,CASSPTQGSEAFF
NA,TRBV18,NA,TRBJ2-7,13,TGTGCCAGCTCACCACAGGAATCCTACGAGCAGTACTTC,CASSPQESYEQYF
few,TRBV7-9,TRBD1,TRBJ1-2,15,TGTGCCAGCAGCCAGTACCGGACAGGAGACTATGGCTACACCTTC,CASSQYRTGDYGYTF
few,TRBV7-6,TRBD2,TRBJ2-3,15,TGTGCCAGCAGCCCAAGCGGGAGTAGGGCAGATACGCAGTATTTT,CASSPSGSRADTQYF
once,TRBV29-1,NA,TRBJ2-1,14,TGCAGCGTTGAACACCGGGACCCATACAATGAGCTGTTCTTC,CSVEHRDPYNELFF
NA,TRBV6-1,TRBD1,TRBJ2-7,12,TGTGCCAGACTCCGGGACAGGGGGGAGCAGTACTTC,CARLRDRGEQYF
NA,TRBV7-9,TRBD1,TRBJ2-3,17,TGTGCCAGCAGCTTCCCCAGGACAGGGCCGCCCACAGATACGCAGTATTTT,CASSFPRTGPPTDTQYF
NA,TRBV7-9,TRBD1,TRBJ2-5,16,TGTGTCAGCAGCCTCGGGACAGGGAGGGACCAAGAGACCCAGTACTTC,CVSSLGTGRDQETQYF
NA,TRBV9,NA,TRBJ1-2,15,TGTGCCAGCAGCGTAGTTCCAGATACTAACTATGGCTACACCTTC,CASSVVPDTNYGYTF
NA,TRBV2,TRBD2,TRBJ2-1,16,TGTGCCAGCACCGGCCCCAAGGCGGGAGGGCCCGATGAGCAGTTCTTC,CASTGPKAGGPDEQFF
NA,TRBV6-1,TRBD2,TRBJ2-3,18,TGTGCCAGCAGTCCGGGCGGCCTAGCGGGGACTAGCACAGATACGCAGTATTTT,CASSPGGLAGTSTDTQYF
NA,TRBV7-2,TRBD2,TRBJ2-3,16,TGTGCCAGCAGCTTAAATGTCCGGGGGGTCGGAGATACGCAGTATTTT,CASSLNVRGVGDTQYF
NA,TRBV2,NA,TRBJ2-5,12,TGTGCCAGCGAACACCCCGGGGAGACCCAGTACTTC,CASEHPGETQYF
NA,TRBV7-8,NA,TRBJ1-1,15,TGTGCCAGCAGCGCTCGCGTGACAGTGAACACTGATGCTTTCTTT,CASSARVTVNTDAFF
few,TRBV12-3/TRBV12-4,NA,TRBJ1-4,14,TGTGCCAGCAGTTTAAGCGGGGCTGGGGAAAAACTGTTTTTT,CASSLSGAGEKLFF
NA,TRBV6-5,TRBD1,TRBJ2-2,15,TGTGCCAGCAGTTGGTCCGACAGGGGGACCGGGGAGCTGTTTTTT,CASSWSDRGTGELFF
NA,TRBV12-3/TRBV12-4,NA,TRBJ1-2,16,TGTGCCAGCAGTTTAACATCGGCAGGGTACTTTTATGGCTACACCTTC,CASSLTSAGYFYGYTF
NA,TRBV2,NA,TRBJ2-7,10,TGTGCCAGCAGTGACACGGAGCAGTACTTC,CASSDTEQYF
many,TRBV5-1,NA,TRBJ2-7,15,TGCGCCAGCAGCTTTCAGTACCGCGGACGAATTGGGGAGTACTTC,CASSFQYRGRIGEYF
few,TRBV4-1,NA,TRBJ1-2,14,TGCGCCAGCAGCCCACCAGGGAACCTCTATGGCTACACCTTC,CASSPPGNLYGYTF
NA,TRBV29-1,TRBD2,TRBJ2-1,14,TGCAGCGTTGCCTCTAGCGGGATGTACAATGAGCAGTTCTTC,CSVASSGMYNEQFF
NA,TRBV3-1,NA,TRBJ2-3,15,TGTGCCAGCAGCCAAGGGGGTCCGGCCACAGATACGCAGTATTTT,CASSQGGPATDTQYF
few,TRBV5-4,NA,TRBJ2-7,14,TGTGCCAGCAGCTTGGATGCAGGGACCTACGAGCAGTACTTC,CASSLDAGTYEQYF
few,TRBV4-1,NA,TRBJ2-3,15,TGCGCCAGCAGCCAAGGAATAGCGGACACAGATACGCAGTATTTT,CASSQGIADTDTQYF
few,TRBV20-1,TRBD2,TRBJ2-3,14,TGCAGTGCTAACGTAGCGGGGGGGGAGGATACGCAGTATTTT,CSANVAGGEDTQYF
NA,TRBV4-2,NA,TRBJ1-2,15,TGTGCCAGCAGCGAAAGTGGGGCCCCCCCCAGCGGCTACACCTTC,CASSESGAPPSGYTF
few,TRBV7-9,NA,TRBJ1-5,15,TGTGCCAGCAGCGGGGACGGATATAGCAATCAGCCCCAGCATTTT,CASSGDGYSNQPQHF
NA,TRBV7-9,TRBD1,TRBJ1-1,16,TGTGCCAGCAGCTCGCAAACAGGGGCCCCTAACACTGAAGCTTTCTTT,CASSSQTGAPNTEAFF
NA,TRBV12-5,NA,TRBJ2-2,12,TGTGCTAGTGGACCGGGTACCGGGGAGCTGTTTTTT,CASGPGTGELFF
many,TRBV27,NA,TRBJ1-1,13,TGTGCCAGCAGTTTTATGGGGGACACTGAAGCTTTCTTT,CASSFMGDTEAFF